The 27 T cell receptor beta chains reported below all come from one sample, sequenced in a study of T cells after yellow fever vaccination. TCRdb called the 5' RACE reads again in MiXCR, with one record for every CDR3 protein. The table records roughly 180,000 distinct CDR3 sequences, approximately 6.2% of them present only once. This sample comprised CD4+ T cells sorted from PBMCs, obtained on the day of the first yellow fever vaccination. These receptors all come from a young man who received the YFV17D yellow fever vaccine.

The J gene is TRBJ1-5, the V gene TRBV7-7, with D hard to call. The germline V gene encodes CDR1 SSHAT and CDR2 FNYEAQ (reference sequence). V was pared by 1 base and J by 10 bases, with 8 bases between. The CDR3 length is 12 residues. CDR3 amino acids: CASSLVISPQHF. The CDR3 DNA reads TGTGCCAGCAGCTTAGTGATATCCCCCCAGCATTTT. Filled out from reference TRBV7-7 and TRBJ1-5, the complete variable domain reads GAGVSQSPRYKVTKRGQDVTLRCDPISSHATLYWYQQALGQGPEFLTYFNYEAQPDKSGLPSDRFSAERPEGSISTLTIQRTEQRDSAMYRCASSLVISPQHFGDGTRLSIL.

There are many counts of this clonotype. The chain combines TRBV27 with TRBJ1-3; TRBD1 is a possible D gene (6 bases). The V gene's germline CDR1 is MNHEY and CDR2 SMNVEV (reference sequence). The CDR3 has 18 amino acids. The germline V and J ends were trimmed by 3 bases and 0 bases, with 18 bases remaining between them. This CDR3 reads CASSFHPQGTSSGNTIYF. CDR3 sequence (DNA): TGTGCCAGCAGTTTCCATCCTCAGGGGACAAGCTCTGGAAACACCATATATTTT.

The rearrangement links TRBV30 to TRBJ2-3, with a tentative D call TRBD2 (7 bases). V was shortened by 6 bases and J by 0 bases, with 13 bases between the two germline ends. Germline V CDR1 and CDR2: GTSNPN, SVGIG (reference sequence). This CDR3 is built from 14 residues. The CDR3 bases are TGTGCCTGTGCGGGGGCCCCTAGCACAGATACGCAGTATTTT. Its translation is CACAGAPSTDTQYF.

Regarding this clonotype: A much larger clone differs by one base, so this may be a read error. This chain links TRBV29-1 with TRBJ2-7; the D is unclear. In germline, CDR1 is SQVTM, CDR2 ANQGSEA. The ends were cut back, 5 bases at V and 0 bases at J, with 11 bases in the middle. The CDR3 is 13 residues long. The CDR3 region is CSVTPRLSYEQYF. CDR3 coding DNA: TGCAGCGTTACCCCGCGGCTCTCCTACGAGCAGTACTTC.

This clonotype was picked up a small number of times. The V gene is TRBV4-3, the J gene TRBJ1-5, with D unresolved. CDR3 length equals 15 residues. CDR1 is LGHNA and CDR2 is YSLEER in the germline V gene. The ends were cut back, 0 bases at V and 7 bases at J, with 13 bases in the middle. The CDR3 DNA follows: TGCGCCAGCAGCCAAGATCGGCTGGGTATCCAGCCCCAGCATTTT. The encoded protein is CASSQDRLGIQPQHF.

This clonotype occurred many times. The chain combines TRBV18 with TRBJ1-1; unclear D gene. This CDR3 comprises 15 residues. Germline CDR1 is KGHSH and CDR2 is LQKENI. Trimming shortened V by 2 bases and J by 2 bases, and 12 bases separated the two germline ends. The DNA of the CDR3 is TGTGCCAGCTCACCAGCGACGGTTTCCAACACTGAAGCTTTCTTT. It translates to CASSPATVSNTEAFF. The whole variable domain, remainder taken from reference TRBV18 and TRBJ1-1, is NAGVMQNPRHLVRRRGQEARLRCSPMKGHSHVYWYRQLPEEGLKFMVYLQKENIIDESGMPKERFSAEFPKEGPSILRIQQVVRGDSAAYFCASSPATVSNTEAFFGQGTRLTVV.

This clonotype came up a few times. The chain recombines TRBV28 with TRBJ2-3; 10 bases agree with TRBD2. The germline CDR1 and CDR2 sequences are MDHEN and SYDVKM. The CDR3 is 15 residues long. The J segment lost 4 bases and the V segment lost 8 bases, leaving 9 bases of the junction unmatched. CDR3 in DNA: TGTGCCAGCCCTAAGAGCGGGGGGGCTCCAGATACGCAGTATTTT. This translates into CASPKSGGAPDTQYF.

Ten or more counts support this clonotype. V and J are TRBV18 and TRBJ2-7, with D perhaps being TRBD1 or TRBD2 (6 bases each). The germline V and J ends were trimmed by 0 bases and 2 bases, with 11 bases remaining between them. The CDR3 has 15 residues. The germline gives CDR1 KGHSH, CDR2 LQKENI. CDR3 amino acids: CASSPPGGLAYEQYV. The CDR3 DNA sequence: TGTGCCAGCTCACCACCTGGGGGGCTAGCCTACGAGCAGTACGTC.

The V and J genes are TRBV24-1 and TRBJ2-3, with D perhaps matching TRBD2 (6 bases). With 1 base removed from V and 1 base from J, the gap between germline ends came to 14 bases. There are 17 residues in the CDR3. Germline CDR1 reads KGHDR; CDR2 reads SFDVKD. The chain's CDR3 is CATSDFRRGAGTDTQYF. CDR3 DNA: TGTGCCACCAGTGATTTCAGGCGGGGAGCGGGCACAGATACGCAGTATTTT.

This clonotype has a count of ten or more. V is TRBV7-9 and J is TRBJ2-1; D remains ambiguous. The CDR3 has 16 residues. Deletions cut 1 base from V and 6 bases from J, with 16 bases between. Germline V lookup: CDR1 SEHNR, CDR2 FQNEAQ (reference sequence). The CDR3 DNA sequence: TGTGCCAGCAGCTTAGTTATAGCCTCCGTTGGCAATGAGCAGTTCTTC. This encodes CASSLVIASVGNEQFF.

This clonotype was counted many times. The rearrangement uses TRBV7-9 and TRBJ2-1; no firm D call. This CDR3 region has 14 residues. Germline CDR1 is SEHNR and CDR2 is FQNEAQ (reference sequence). The ends were cut back, 1 base at V and 8 bases at J, with 12 bases in the middle. As DNA, the CDR3 is TGTGCCAGCAGCTTAGAACCCTATCAGTATGAGCAGTTCTTC. It specifies CASSLEPYQYEQFF.

This clonotype was detected many times. The chain carries TRBV25-1 and TRBJ2-1, with 9 bases that match TRBD1. J was trimmed by 6 bases and V by 4 bases; bases with no gene match: 4. This CDR3 comprises 14 residues. From germline, CDR1 is MGHDK and CDR2 SYGVNS. The CDR3, as DNA: TGTGCCAGCAGTGGGTGGACAGGGGCCAATGAGCAGTTCTTC. Residues: CASSGWTGANEQFF.

This chain joins TRBV7-9 and TRBJ2-3; either TRBD1 or TRBD2 may fit D (5 bases each). The V end was cut by 4 bases, the J end by 2 bases, with 10 bases between. The CDR3 spans 14 residues. The germline CDR1 and CDR2 sequences are SEHNR and FQNEAQ (reference sequence). The CDR3 nucleotides read TGTGCCAGCAGCTGGGGACCGCTCACAGATACGCAGTATTTT. Its protein product is CASSWGPLTDTQYF.

The table lists this clonotype with many counts. CDR3 DNA sequence: TGTGCCAGCAGTTCCGGGGCCCGCGAGCAGTACGTC. Translated: CASSSGAREQYV. The rearrangement uses TRBV28 and TRBJ2-7, with D perhaps TRBD1 or TRBD2 (5 bases each). Trimming removed 4 bases from V and 6 bases from J, with 10 bases in between. CDR3 length: 12 amino acids. The germline gives CDR1 MDHEN, CDR2 SYDVKM.

This clonotype was found many times. This chain uses TRBV4-1 with TRBJ2-7; D remains unclear. In germline, CDR1 is MGHRA, CDR2 YSYEKL. The CDR3 consists of 19 residues. With 3 bases removed from V and 3 bases from J, the gap between germline ends came to 27 bases. The CDR3 region has the DNA TGCGCCAGCAGCCATTTTCCAAGTATCCCCATGGCCGGAATCTACGAGCAGTACTTC. Its protein is CASSHFPSIPMAGIYEQYF.

This clonotype has ten or more counts. DNA for the CDR3: TGCGCCAGTTCGGCTAGCGGGCAAGAGACCCAGTACTTC. This codes for CASSASGQETQYF. The V call is TRBV5-1, the J call TRBJ2-5, with 8 bases aligning to TRBD2. The CDR3 loop spans 13 amino acids. V shed 8 bases, J shed 2 bases, and the junction held 5 bases outside the gene matches. Germline lookup yields CDR1 SGHRS and CDR2 YFSETQ.

A few counts support this clonotype. The chain carries TRBV12-3 or TRBV12-4 and TRBJ1-2; D is ambiguous. This CDR3 is built from 12 residues. The V end was cut by 2 bases, the J end by 6 bases, with 7 bases between. DNA for the CDR3: TGTGCCAGCAGTTTACCCCGAAATGGCTACACCTTC. Translation gives CASSLPRNGYTF.

The sample holds many counts of this clonotype. The rearrangement joins TRBV2 to TRBJ2-5; D is uncertain. Trimming took off 8 bases at V and 4 bases at J, with 11 bases between the two ends. Germline lookup yields CDR1 SNHLY and CDR2 FYNNEI. The CDR3 length is 12 residues. The chain's CDR3 is CASGWSRETQYF. For the CDR3, the DNA is TGTGCCAGCGGGTGGAGTAGAGAGACCCAGTACTTC.

There are many counts of this clonotype. The V gene is TRBV5-1, the J gene TRBJ2-5; no firm D call. Germline values: CDR1 SGHRS, CDR2 YFSETQ. V shed 4 bases and J shed 3 bases, with 13 bases lying between them. CDR3 size: 14 residues. The CDR3 region has the DNA TGCGCCAGCAGCGGGTCAGGTGGGGAAGAGACCCAGTACTTC. Protein sequence: CASSGSGGEETQYF.

The rearrangement joins TRBV5-4 to TRBJ1-4, with D perhaps matching TRBD1 (6 bases). The CDR3 runs 14 residues. Germline V lookup: CDR1 SGHNT, CDR2 YYREEE (reference sequence). The V and J ends lost 5 bases and 12 bases respectively, with 20 bases between them. Here the CDR3 reads CASSSGTSPRELFF. As DNA, the CDR3 is TGTGCCAGCAGTTCCGGGACAAGCCCTAGGGAACTGTTTTTT.

The rearrangement joins TRBV7-2 to TRBJ1-5; TRBD1 agrees at 8 bases. Germline assignment: CDR1 SGHTA and CDR2 FQGNSA. The V and J ends lost 5 bases and 7 bases, in that order; junction bases with no gene match: 10. The CDR3 has 15 residues. CDR3 in DNA: TGTGCCAGCAGCCCGACCGGACAGGGAGGGCAGCCCCAGCATTTT. Translating gives CASSPTGQGGQPQHF.

The rearrangement joins TRBV7-9 to TRBJ1-4, with D hard to call. Per germline, CDR1 SEHNR and CDR2 FQNEAQ (reference sequence). The CDR3 runs 14 residues. Between the trimmed V and J ends, which lost 5 bases and 0 bases, there was a span of 7 bases. The CDR3 spells CASSRTATNEKLFF. The DNA of the CDR3 is TGTGCCAGCAGCCGGACGGCAACTAATGAAAAACTGTTTTTT.

On this clonotype: A clone one base away is much larger, so this may be a read error. The chain joins TRBV7-6 to TRBJ2-2; D remains unclear. This CDR3 has 15 residues. Germline lookup yields CDR1 SGHVS and CDR2 FNYEAQ. V lost 5 bases and J lost 0, with 10 bases in between. The DNA of the CDR3 is TGTGCCAGCAGCGTACAGTGGACGAACACCGGGGAGCTGTTTTTT. It specifies CASSVQWTNTGELFF.

Many counts were recorded for this clonotype. The rearrangement uses TRBV7-9 and TRBJ2-1; D is uncertain. Per the germline V gene, CDR1 is SEHNR and CDR2 is FQNEAQ (reference sequence). The CDR3 has 15 residues. Trimming stripped 6 bases from V and 7 bases from J, with 19 bases between. Written as DNA, the CDR3 is TGTGCCAGCAGACCCACATGGGCGCTCGGGAATGAGCAGTTCTTC. Protein: CASRPTWALGNEQFF.

In its sample, this clonotype was seen a few times. The chain links TRBV7-2 to TRBJ1-1; D remains unclear. Trimming cost V 2 bases and J 1 base, with 5 bases left between them. The CDR3 runs to 13 residues. In germline, CDR1 is SGHTA, CDR2 FQGNSA. The CDR3 region has the DNA TGTGCCAGCAGCTTACATGAGAACACTGAAGCTTTCTTT. Its translation is CASSLHENTEAFF.

This clonotype was counted many times. This chain connects TRBV5-1 to TRBJ2-2; D is possibly TRBD1 or TRBD2 (5 bases each). Germline V lookup: CDR1 SGHRS, CDR2 YFSETQ. The CDR3 sequence is 16 residues long. V dropped 1 base and J dropped 9 bases, with 19 bases sitting between them. As DNA, the CDR3 is TGCGCCAGCAGCTTGCAGGCAGGTCGGGGACGCCGGGAGCTGTTTTTT. Translated: CASSLQAGRGRRELFF.

This clonotype was observed many times. This chain links TRBV12-3 or TRBV12-4 with TRBJ2-5; 7 bases align to TRBD1. After removal of 5 bases from V and 4 bases from J, the junction contained 7 bases not matched to a gene. The CDR3 is 14 amino acids. CDR3 in amino acids: CASSTTGAVETQYF. CDR3 DNA: TGTGCCAGCAGTACCACAGGGGCCGTAGAGACCCAGTACTTC.